These 15 T cell receptor beta chains were sequenced from one sample in a study of Ad26.COV2.S vaccination and SARS-CoV-2 variants. The method was immunoSEQ multiplex PCR; TCRdb's version includes in-frame clones alone and lacks a portion of them. The data contain more than 300,000 clones, approximately 86% of them singletons. Treatment denoted: roughly 19 received Ad26.COV2.S at low or high dose, single or two shots; about 5 received placebo; per-sample allocation not given. Samples were taken on day 63 after the first vaccine or placebo injection. The material was peripheral blood, obtained in a trial of Ad26.COV2.S vaccine versus placebo. The receptors stem from a person aged 18-60 years who received the Ad26.COV2.S COVID-19 vaccine or a placebo.

This clone was recorded many times. The J gene is TRBJ2-7, the V gene TRBV5-1, with a possible D match to TRBD1 (6 bases). In germline, CDR1 is SGHRS, CDR2 YFSETQ. The CDR3 is 13 amino acids. V lost 5 bases and J lost 0, with 9 bases in between. The CDR3 bases are TGCGCCAGCAGACAGGACAGCTCCTACGAGCAGTACTTC. Protein sequence: CASRQDSSYEQYF.

This sequence joins TRBV5-1 and TRBJ1-2; no firm D call. V lost 0 bases and J lost 0, with 3 bases in between. The V gene's germline CDR1 is SGHRS and CDR2 YFSETQ. CDR3 length: 13 amino acids. CDR3 in amino acids: CASSLDTNYGYTF. CDR3 DNA sequence: TGCGCCAGCAGCTTGGACACTAACTATGGCTACACCTTC.

The chain has TRBV19 and TRBJ2-1; no clear D gene. V was clipped by 5 bases and J by 3 bases, with 8 bases between them. Germline CDR1 LNHDA, CDR2 SQIVND (reference sequence). The CDR3 spans 13 residues. CDR3 residues: CASSGSNYNEQFF. DNA for the CDR3: TGTGCCAGTAGTGGCAGCAACTACAATGAGCAGTTCTTC.

The chain couples TRBV5-8 to TRBJ1-2; D gene ambiguous. Looked up from germline, CDR1 is SGHTS and CDR2 is YDEGEE. This CDR3 region has 14 residues. Trimming cost V 4 bases and J 5 bases, with 15 bases left between them. CDR3 nucleotide sequence: TGTGCCAGCAGCCGAGAGGGAGTGGTTTATGGCTACACCTTC. Its translation: CASSREGVVYGYTF.

Turning to this clone: Other DNA sequences in this specimen translate into the identical CDR3. The J gene is TRBJ2-7, the V gene TRBV6-5, with 8 bases that match TRBD1. CDR3 length equals 12 residues. Germline CDR1 is MNHEY and CDR2 is SVGAGI. With V trimmed by 4 bases and J by 6 bases, 2 bases remained unmatched. The CDR3 DNA reads TGTGCCAGCAGTTTAACAGGGGGCGAGCAGTACTTC. It translates to CASSLTGGEQYF.

This clone was counted once. V gene TRBV7-9 combines with J gene TRBJ1-6; D gene uncertain. V was shortened by 1 base and J by 0 bases, with 16 bases between the two germline ends. CDR1 SEHNR and CDR2 FQNEAQ come from the germline V gene (reference sequence). CDR3 length: 19 residues. DNA of the CDR3: TGTGCCAGCAGCTTAGACGTCCGGTCCGGGAGCTCCTATAATTCACCCCTCCACTTT. Encoded protein: CASSLDVRSGSSYNSPLHF.

The sample holds a few counts of this clone. The chain couples TRBV7-8 to TRBJ2-7; the D is unclear. Germline V gene sequence: CDR1 SGHVS, CDR2 FQNEAQ. V dropped 5 bases and J dropped 0 bases, with 17 bases sitting between them. The CDR3 is made up of 16 amino acids. DNA for the CDR3: TGTGCCAGCAGCCAAGCACCGGGCGTACTCTCCTACGAGCAGTACTTC. Translated: CASSQAPGVLSYEQYF. The variable domain in full, completed from reference TRBV7-8 and TRBJ2-7, reads GAGVSQSPRYKVAKRGQDVALRCDPISGHVSLFWYQQALGQGPEFLTYFQNEAQLDKSGLPSDRFFAERPEGSVSTLKIQRTQQEDSAVYLCASSQAPGVLSYEQYFGPGTRLTVT.

The chain has TRBV12-5 and TRBJ2-2, with D hard to call. The CDR3 has 13 residues. V gave up 7 bases and J gave up 0 bases, with 6 bases separating them. CDR1 and CDR2 (germline): LGHNT, FRNRAP. CDR3 sequence (DNA): TGTGCTAGTGCGGGCGCGAACACCGGGGAGCTGTTTTTT. Its protein is CASAGANTGELFF. The complete variable domain, with remaining parts taken from reference TRBV12-5 and TRBJ2-2, reads DARVTQTPRHKVTEMGQEVTMRCQPILGHNTVFWYRQTMMQGLELLAYFRNRAPLDDSGMPKDRFSAEMPDATLATLKIQPSEPRDSAVYFCASAGANTGELFFGEGSRLTVL.

The chain recombines TRBV7-9 with TRBJ2-1, with D perhaps TRBD2 (6 bases). Trimming pared 5 bases from V and 15 bases from J, leaving 11 bases between. The CDR3 runs to 10 residues. The V gene's germline CDR1 is SEHNR and CDR2 FQNEAQ (reference sequence). The CDR3 is CASSPEGPFF. CDR3 sequence (DNA): TGTGCCAGCAGCCCGGAGGGGCCGTTCTTC.

This chain links TRBV24-1 with TRBJ2-5; D tentatively fits TRBD1 or TRBD2 (6 bases each). V lost 9 bases to trimming and J lost 6 bases, with 16 bases between them. The CDR3 runs 13 residues. Germline CDR1 reads KGHDR; CDR2 reads SFDVKD. This CDR3 is CATGEGGPKTQYF. The CDR3 DNA follows: TGTGCCACCGGCGAGGGGGGCCCGAAGACCCAGTACTTC.

The chain couples TRBV7-2 to TRBJ2-7; no reliable D call. Trimming cost V 7 bases and J 2 bases, with 15 bases left between them. The CDR3 loop spans 14 amino acids. Looked up from germline, CDR1 is SGHTA and CDR2 is FQGNSA. DNA of the CDR3: TGTGCCAGCACCCCCACCTCAACTACCTACGAGCAGTACTTC. Its protein is CASTPTSTTYEQYF.

This sequence joins TRBV28 and TRBJ1-2; TRBD1 aligns across 9 bases. The CDR3 sequence is 13 residues long. Germline V CDR1 and CDR2: MDHEN, SYDVKM. Germline trimming cut 6 bases from V and 4 bases from J; bases unmatched to any gene: 3. The CDR3 reads CASSTGGGYGYTF. Here the CDR3 DNA reads TGTGCCAGCAGCACAGGGGGCGGCTATGGCTACACCTTC.

In its sample, this clone was seen a few times. V and J are TRBV12-3 or TRBV12-4 and TRBJ2-5, with 10 bases fitting TRBD2. The CDR3 consists of 13 residues. J lost 4 bases, V lost 8 bases, and 4 bases had no gene match. The DNA of the CDR3 is TGTGCCAGCGCCACTAGCGGGGTAGAGACCCAGTACTTC. This sequence encodes CASATSGVETQYF.

CDR3 sequence (DNA): TGTGCCACCCCTAGGTATCGGGGGGCAGGGTACGAGCAGTACTTC. It specifies CATPRYRGAGYEQYF. The chain combines TRBV24-1 with TRBJ2-7, with D maybe TRBD2 (7 bases). This CDR3 is 15 amino acids long. From germline, CDR1 is KGHDR and CDR2 SFDVKD. V was cut by 9 bases and J by 4 bases, with 21 bases left in between.

The V gene is TRBV7-9, the J gene TRBJ2-7; TRBD1 agrees at 10 bases. This CDR3 spans 18 amino acids. Per the germline V gene, CDR1 is SEHNR and CDR2 is FQNEAQ (reference sequence). Trimming at V came to 1 base and at J to 6 bases, leaving 15 bases not matched to a gene. CDR3 in amino acids: CASSLVPSRQGARREQYF. CDR3 nucleotide sequence: TGTGCCAGCAGCTTAGTCCCCTCTCGACAGGGGGCAAGACGCGAGCAGTACTTC. Variable domain in full (rest from reference TRBV7-9 and TRBJ2-7): DTGVSQNPRHKITKRGQNVTFRCDPISEHNRLYWYRQTLGQGPEFLTYFQNEAQLEKSRLLSDRFSAERPKGSFSTLEIQRTEQGDSAMYLCASSLVPSRQGARREQYFGPGTRLTVT.